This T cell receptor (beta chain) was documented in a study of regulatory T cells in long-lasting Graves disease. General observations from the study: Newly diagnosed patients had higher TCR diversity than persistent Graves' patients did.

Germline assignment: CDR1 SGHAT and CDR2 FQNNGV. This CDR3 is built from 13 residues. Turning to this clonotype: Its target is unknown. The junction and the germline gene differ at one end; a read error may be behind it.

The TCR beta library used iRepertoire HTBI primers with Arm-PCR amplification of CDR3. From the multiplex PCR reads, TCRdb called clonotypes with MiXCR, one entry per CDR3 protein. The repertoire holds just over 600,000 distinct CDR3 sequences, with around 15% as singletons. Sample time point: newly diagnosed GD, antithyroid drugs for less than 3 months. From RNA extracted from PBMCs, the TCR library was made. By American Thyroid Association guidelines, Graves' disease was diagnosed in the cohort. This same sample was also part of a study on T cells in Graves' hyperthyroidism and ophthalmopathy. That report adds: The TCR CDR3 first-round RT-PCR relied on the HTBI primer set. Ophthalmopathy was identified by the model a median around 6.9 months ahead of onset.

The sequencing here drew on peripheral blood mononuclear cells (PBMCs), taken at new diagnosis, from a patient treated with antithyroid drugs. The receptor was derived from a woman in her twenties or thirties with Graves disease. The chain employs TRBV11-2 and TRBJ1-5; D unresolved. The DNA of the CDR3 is TGTGCCAGCAACTTAATTTCGGACCAGCCCCAGCATTTT. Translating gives CASNLISDQPQHF. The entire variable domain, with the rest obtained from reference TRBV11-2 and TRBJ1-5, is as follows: EAGVAQSPRYKIIEKRQSVAFWCNPISGHATLYWYQQILGQGPKLLIQFQNNGVVDDSQLPKDRFSAERLKGVDSTLKIQPAKLEDSAVYLCASNLISDQPQHFGDGTRLSIL.